The entry below gives a single T cell receptor beta chain sequence along with its context. No antigen is known for it. The data originate from a study of T cells in Graves' hyperthyroidism and ophthalmopathy. The CDR3 is 14 residues long. The V end was cut by 7 bases, the J end by 8 bases, with 20 bases between. Germline V CDR1 and CDR2: LNHDA, SQIVND (reference sequence). Study-wide results and limits: The model made its ophthalmopathy prediction, and onset followed a median roughly 6.5 months later.

Amplified TCR beta CDR3 regions derived from RNA transcripts. HTBI primers were the set used in a first-round RT-PCR of the TCR CDR3. TCRdb redid the calling of the multiplex PCR reads with MiXCR, one entry per CDR3 protein. The table includes fewer than 550,000 distinct CDR3 sequences, less than 20% detected once. Using around 10 ml of fresh peripheral blood, PBMCs were prepared. The receptor was isolated from a woman aged 18-29 years with Graves' hyperthyroidism. The sequencing input was blood. The chain links TRBV19 to TRBJ1-2; D gene unclear. The CDR3 here is CASTPLDEAWGYTF. CDR3 bases: TGTGCCAGTACTCCTCTCGACGAGGCTTGGGGCTACACCTTC.